These 14 T cell receptor beta chains came from one sample sequenced in a study of T cell responses to AZD1222 COVID-19 vaccine. Clones were sequenced by immunoSEQ multiplex PCR, and TCRdb holds only the in-frame ones, with some missing. The sample carries about 140,000 clones, more than 90% recorded once. Sequencing was performed on peripheral blood, taken on day 0 of AZD1222 vaccination. All receptors come from an adult in good health.

This chain uses TRBV6-1 with TRBJ2-3; TRBD2 matches at 7 bases. The V gene end was trimmed by 1 base and the J gene end by 0 bases; junction bases not matched to a gene: 10. The CDR3 consists of 18 residues. Germline assignment: CDR1 MNHNS and CDR2 SASEGT. The CDR3 coding sequence is TGTGCCAGCAGTGAAGGGATCGAGCGGGGCGGCAGCACAGATACGCAGTATTTT. It encodes CASSEGIERGGSTDTQYF.

The chain recombines TRBV7-2 with TRBJ2-2; D is unresolved. Trimming stripped 3 bases from V and 4 bases from J, with 9 bases between. Germline V gene sequence: CDR1 SGHTA, CDR2 FQGNSA. The CDR3 is 14 amino acids. CDR3 sequence: CASSFGPVTGELFF. The CDR3 DNA is TGTGCCAGCAGCTTCGGACCCGTCACCGGGGAGCTGTTTTTT.

The rearrangement uses TRBV19 and TRBJ1-2, with a weak D call TRBD1 (5 bases). CDR3 size: 13 residues. The ends were cut back, 2 bases at V and 9 bases at J, with 13 bases in the middle. In germline, CDR1 is LNHDA, CDR2 SQIVND (reference sequence). CDR3 residues: CASSISGRLSYTF. The CDR3 DNA follows: TGTGCCAGTAGTATATCAGGGAGGCTAAGCTACACCTTC.

In this sample, this clone turned up a few times. The DNA for the CDR3 is TGTGCCAGCAGCGCAGGGACAGGGAAAAACACCATATATTTT. It encodes CASSAGTGKNTIYF. This chain connects TRBV3-1 (or the pseudogene TRBV3-2) to TRBJ1-3, with 9 bases identical to TRBD1. V dropped 5 bases and J dropped 6; count of bases not matched to a gene: 5. Looked up from germline, CDR1 is LGHDT and CDR2 is YNNKEL (reference sequence). This CDR3 contains 14 residues.

The chain carries TRBV7-9 and TRBJ2-5; no clear D. The V gene lost 4 bases and the J gene lost 2 bases, with 14 bases spanning the gap. The length of the CDR3 is 15 residues. CDR1 is SEHNR and CDR2 is FQNEAQ in the germline V gene (reference sequence). The CDR3 spells CASSSGGGGQETQYF. CDR3 in DNA: TGTGCCAGCAGCTCCGGCGGCGGCGGTCAAGAGACCCAGTACTTC.

The genes are TRBV6-4 and TRBJ2-3; 8 bases fit TRBD1. The V segment lost 3 bases and the J segment 6 bases; nucleotides outside the gene matches: 8. This CDR3 region has 15 residues. Germline V gene data show CDR1 as MRHNA and CDR2 as SNTAGT. The CDR3: CASSEGGQGWDTQYF. In nucleotides, the CDR3 is TGTGCCAGCAGTGAAGGCGGACAGGGTTGGGATACGCAGTATTTT.

CDR3 DNA: TGTGCCAGCTCACCACTCAGGGGACAGGGGAACTATGGCTACACCTTC. Translating gives CASSPLRGQGNYGYTF. V is TRBV18 and J is TRBJ1-2; 10 positions match TRBD1. CDR3 length: 16 amino acids. The V and J ends lost 1 base and 2 bases, in that order; junction bases with no gene match: 4. CDR1 is KGHSH and CDR2 is LQKENI in the germline V gene.

The chain carries TRBV4-1 and TRBJ2-2, with D tentatively TRBD1 or TRBD2 (6 bases each). The CDR3 is made up of 18 amino acids. Trimming pared 1 base from V and 0 bases from J, leaving 15 bases between. Germline CDR1 MGHRA, CDR2 YSYEKL. This CDR3 is CASSQGVGGGTNTGELFF. The CDR3 DNA reads as TGCGCCAGCAGCCAAGGAGTAGGAGGGGGGACGAACACCGGGGAGCTGTTTTTT.

The chain links TRBV7-2 to TRBJ2-7; D not certain. Trimming took 4 bases from V and 1 from J, leaving 17 bases between them. This CDR3 has 16 amino acids. Germline loops: CDR1 SGHTA, CDR2 FQGNSA. The CDR3 DNA sequence: TGTGCCAGCAGCTCGAAAGGCCTGTCAGGTTCCTACGAGCAGTACTTC. Its protein is CASSSKGLSGSYEQYF.

V gene TRBV28 combines with J gene TRBJ1-1, with unresolved D. This CDR3 is built from 15 residues. Trimming took off 6 bases at V and 0 bases at J, with 14 bases between the two ends. CDR1 is MDHEN and CDR2 is SYDVKM in the germline V gene. The CDR3 is CASSPGWLLNTEAFF. The CDR3 nucleotides read TGTGCCAGCAGCCCCGGGTGGTTACTGAACACTGAAGCTTTCTTT.

A word on this clone: Other DNA sequences from this sample encode an identical CDR3 as well. The CDR3 nucleotides read TGCGCCAGCAGCCAACCCGGACAGGGACACAATGAGCAGTTCTTC. Translating gives CASSQPGQGHNEQFF. The chain joins TRBV4-1 to TRBJ2-1, with TRBD1 matching over 8 bases. CDR3 length: 15 residues. The V and J ends lost 2 bases and 5 bases, in that order; junction bases with no gene match: 5. The germline gives CDR1 MGHRA, CDR2 YSYEKL.

This chain uses TRBV16 with TRBJ1-2; unclear D gene. Trimming removed 2 bases from V and 1 base from J, with 2 bases in between. Per the germline V gene, CDR1 is KGHSY and CDR2 is FQNENV. The length of the CDR3 is 12 residues. This chain's CDR3 is CASSQGNYGYTF. The CDR3 region has the DNA TGTGCCAGCAGCCAAGGTAACTATGGCTACACCTTC.

This chain joins TRBV18 and TRBJ2-7; the D is unclear. Trimming stripped 3 bases from V and 0 bases from J, with 6 bases between. Germline values: CDR1 KGHSH, CDR2 LQKENI. CDR3 size: 13 residues. The CDR3 sequence is CASSPDSSYEQYF. CDR3 coding DNA: TGTGCCAGCTCACCTGATAGCTCCTACGAGCAGTACTTC.

As regards this clone: The DNA is omitted, as the CDR3 cannot be located on it reliably, and the CDR3 follows TCRdb's listing. The chain links TRBV14 to TRBJ2-3; the table's D call, TRBD1, was not checked against the DNA. Germline CDR1 SGHDN, CDR2 FVKESK. The CDR3 totals 15 residues, both ends included. This CDR3 is CASSQVGAGISHKKF.